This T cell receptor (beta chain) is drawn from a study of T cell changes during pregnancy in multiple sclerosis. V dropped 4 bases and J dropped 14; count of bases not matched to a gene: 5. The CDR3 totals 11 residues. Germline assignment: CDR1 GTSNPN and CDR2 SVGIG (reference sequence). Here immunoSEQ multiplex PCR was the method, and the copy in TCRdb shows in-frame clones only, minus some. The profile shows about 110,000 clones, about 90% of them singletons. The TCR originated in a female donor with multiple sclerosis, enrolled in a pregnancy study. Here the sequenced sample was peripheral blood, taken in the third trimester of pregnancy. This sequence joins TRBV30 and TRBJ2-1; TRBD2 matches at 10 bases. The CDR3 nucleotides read TGTGCCTGGAACTTAGCGGGGGGAAAGTTCTTC. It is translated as CAWNLAGGKFF.